The clone carrying this TCR beta chain was seen only a few times. TCRdb re-called the PCR reads with MiXCR, one entry per CDR3 protein. The sample lists about 2,300 distinct CDR3 sequences; about 40% were seen once. Germline-derived CDR1 and CDR2 are MNHNS and SASEGT. The CDR3 consists of 19 residues. These data belong to a study of immune characterization of retroperitoneal liposarcoma. Material: tumor tissue. This sequence was found in a male donor with retroperitoneal liposarcoma. The chain has TRBV6-1 and TRBJ2-1, with 16 nucleotides matching TRBD2. The J call could be wrong; TRBJ2-7 is a better fit for the DNA end. The CDR3 nucleotides are TGTGCCAGCAGTGAGCATCTGGGACTAGCGGGAGGGGGTTACAGTGAGCAGTACTTC. Its protein is CASSEHLGLAGGGYSEQYF.